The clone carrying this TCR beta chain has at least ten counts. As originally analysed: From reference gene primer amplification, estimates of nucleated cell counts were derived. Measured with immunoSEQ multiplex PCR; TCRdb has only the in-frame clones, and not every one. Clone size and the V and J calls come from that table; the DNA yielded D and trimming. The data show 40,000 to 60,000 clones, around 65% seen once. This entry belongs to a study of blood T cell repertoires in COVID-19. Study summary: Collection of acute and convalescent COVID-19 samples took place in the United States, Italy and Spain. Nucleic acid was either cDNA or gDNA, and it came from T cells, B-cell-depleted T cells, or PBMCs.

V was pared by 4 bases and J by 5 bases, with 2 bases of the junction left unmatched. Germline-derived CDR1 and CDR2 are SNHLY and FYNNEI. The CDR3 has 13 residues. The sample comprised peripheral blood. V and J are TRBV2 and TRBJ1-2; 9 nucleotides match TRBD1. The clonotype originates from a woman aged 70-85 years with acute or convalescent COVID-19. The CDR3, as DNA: TGTGCCAGCAGTGCGGACAGGGGATATGGCTACACCTTC. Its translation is CASSADRGYGYTF.